The T cell receptor beta chain under discussion was sequenced for a study of vaccination effects on CD4 cells after COVID-19. Study at large: The median interval between the second dose and post-vaccine sampling was 72 days. Whole-study findings and limits: Convalescent patients numbered few in the study; early post-infection timepoints were missing entirely. Marked clonal contraction of infection- and vaccine-induced clones was seen late after vaccination.

Worth noting for this clone: The antigen remains undetermined.

The CDR3 runs to 14 residues. J lost 8 bases, V lost 2 bases, and 5 bases had no gene match. CDR1 SGHRS and CDR2 YFSETQ come from the germline V gene. Before sequencing took place, the ViraFEST assay used viral peptide pools to expand antigen-specific CD4+ T cells. Isolation of CD4+ T cells took place after 10 days of culture. Participants completed two doses of the BNT162b2 or mRNA-1273 vaccine. Testing of the vaccine recipients showed negative nucleocapsid antibodies and no prior SARS-CoV-2 infection. Clones were read by immunoSEQ multiplex PCR, and TCRdb kept only the in-frame ones, dropping some. The sample shows under 40,000 clones, approximately 82% of them seen only once.

Source: CD4+ T cells from PBMCs cultured with HCoV-NL63 spike peptides, taken after COVID-19 vaccination. This chain uses TRBV5-1 with TRBJ2-1, with TRBD1 matching 9 bases. The receptor was derived from a human donor who received a COVID-19 vaccine. Some clones in this sample may be carry-over from other donors' samples. The DNA of the CDR3 is TGCGCCAGCAGCTTACGGACAGGGGCGGATGAGCAGTTCTTC. Translation: CASSLRTGADEQFF.